The 9 T cell receptor beta chains presented below share a single source sample, sequenced in a study of shared clonotypes between healthy human individuals (dated by TCRdb to 2020 to 2021). Libraries were constructed by the immunoSEQ multiplex PCR assay. Here the immuneACCESS table is served through TCRdb, limited to in-frame sequences with V and J called. Missing clones are a known gap in these copies; in checked studies unresolved V genes cover under half, and the rest lacks a known reason. The sample table shows a few million clones, and over 85% are seen once. Approximately 1.7% of the sample is taken by the ten largest. CD8 naive samples consisted of CD45RO-negative cells that were positively selected for CCR7, yielding a CD45RA+CCR7+ population without TemRA cells. Sequencing was carried out using naive CD8+ T cells from PBMCs. In light of the paper, this sample's cell subset or site label describes: CD45RA+CCR7+. The receptors shown here come from a man aged 18-30 years in good health. Some clones in this sample may be carry-over from other donors' samples.

This clone appeared once. V is TRBV4-3 and J is TRBJ1-6; D uncertain. The germline CDR1 and CDR2 sequences are LGHNA and YSLEER. This CDR3 is built from 14 residues. V shed 0 bases and J shed 7 bases, with 7 bases lying between them. The CDR3 protein is CASSQDRGNSPLHF. In nucleotides, the CDR3 is TGCGCCAGCAGCCAAGATCGCGGGAATTCACCCCTCCACTTT.

This chain connects TRBV6-1 to TRBJ2-7; D gene ambiguous. This CDR3 comprises 15 residues. CDR1 is MNHNS and CDR2 is SASEGT in the germline V gene. V lost 1 base and J lost 3, with 13 bases in between. CDR3: CASSEENGRHYEQYF. The CDR3, as DNA: TGTGCCAGCAGTGAAGAAAATGGGCGCCACTACGAGCAGTACTTC.

V and J are TRBV15 and TRBJ2-7, with 7 bases that match TRBD2. The junction had 7 bases not matched to a gene; V was cut back by 5 bases and J by 0 bases. The CDR3 runs to 15 residues. Germline CDR1 reads LNHNV; CDR2 reads YYDKDF (reference sequence). The CDR3 region is CATSRQRGVSYEQYF. The CDR3 nucleotides are TGTGCCACCAGCCGACAGCGGGGCGTCTCCTACGAGCAGTACTTC. The full variable domain, in which reference TRBV15 and TRBJ2-7 provide the parts outside the CDR3, is DAMVIQNPRYQVTQFGKPVTLSCSQTLNHNVMYWYQQKSSQAPKLLFHYYDKDFNNEADTPDNFQSRRPNTSFCFLDIRSPGLGDTAMYLCATSRQRGVSYEQYFGPGTRLTVT.

This clone occurred a few times. Different DNA sequences within this sample yield the same CDR3. J is TRBJ2-7 and V is TRBV7-9, with D hard to call. Deletions cut 4 bases from V and 0 bases from J, with 4 bases between. Germline V lookup: CDR1 SEHNR, CDR2 FQNEAQ (reference sequence). The CDR3 runs 12 residues. The DNA of the CDR3 is TGTGCCAGCAGCTGGAGCTCCTACGAGCAGTACTTC. Its translation is CASSWSSYEQYF.

This clone was detected only once. V and J are TRBV5-1 and TRBJ2-1, with 8 bases identical to TRBD2. CDR1 is SGHRS, CDR2 YFSETQ, per germline. After removal of 0 bases from V and 4 bases from J, the junction contained 6 bases not matched to a gene. This CDR3 has 16 amino acids. The CDR3 here is CASSLAGGRPYNEQFF. The DNA for the CDR3 is TGCGCCAGCAGCTTGGCCGGCGGGAGGCCTTACAATGAGCAGTTCTTC. Variable domain in full (rest from reference TRBV5-1 and TRBJ2-1): KAGVTQTPRYLIKTRGQQVTLSCSPISGHRSVSWYQQTPGQGLQFLFEYFSETQRNKGNFPGRFSGRQFSNSRSEMNVSTLELGDSALYLCASSLAGGRPYNEQFFGPGTRLTVL.

J is TRBJ1-5 and V is TRBV10-3, with D possibly TRBD1 on 6 matching bases. Trimming removed 0 bases from V and 0 bases from J, with 15 bases in between. The CDR3 consists of 18 residues. Germline CDR1 is ENHRY and CDR2 is SYGVKD. The CDR3 DNA is TGTGCCATCAGTGAGTCCGGGGGCCGCACCTATAGCAATCAGCCCCAGCATTTT. Encoded protein: CAISESGGRTYSNQPQHF.

The chain is built from TRBV6-5 and TRBJ2-5; D is unclear. Trimming shortened V by 1 base and J by 5 bases, and 17 bases separated the two germline ends. CDR3 length equals 16 residues. Germline V gene lookup returns CDR1 MNHEY and CDR2 SVGAGI. CDR3: CASSYYHRYPGETQYF. CDR3 nucleotide sequence: TGTGCCAGCAGTTACTACCACCGGTACCCCGGGGAGACCCAGTACTTC.

The J gene is TRBJ2-2, the V gene TRBV27, with TRBD1 as a possible D gene (5 bases). V gave up 8 bases and J gave up 0 bases, with 10 bases separating them. This CDR3 contains 14 residues. Germline V gene data show CDR1 as MNHEY and CDR2 as SMNVEV (reference sequence). CDR3 loop: CASAGSTNTGELFF. Written as DNA, the CDR3 is TGTGCCAGCGCAGGGTCTACGAACACCGGGGAGCTGTTTTTT.

The CDR3 bases are TGTGCCAGCAGCCCCGTGTGGCAGGGGGATACCTACGAGCAGTACTTC. It codes for CASSPVWQGDTYEQYF. The V gene is TRBV16, the J gene TRBJ2-7, with TRBD1 matching 7 bases. CDR1 and CDR2 (germline): KGHSY, FQNENV. There are 16 residues in the CDR3. V dropped 4 bases and J dropped 2; count of bases not matched to a gene: 11.